This T cell receptor (beta chain) came from a study of blood T cells in healthy people across ages. Study results and caveats: No one knew whether donors had CMV, which possibly confounded expanded clonotype changes. Significant beta diversity loss was already apparent by age about 42, declining roughly linearly.

Researchers isolated at least 6 million PBMCs per sample. A remark on this clonotype: Its antigen is still unknown.

V lost 5 bases and J 5 bases, leaving 6 bases between the germline ends. The CDR3 has 10 amino acids. CDR1 and CDR2 from the germline V gene are SQVTM and ANQGSEA. Next came a second PCR, run for about 7 to 12 cycles, which used a sample-barcoded 5' primer along with a J-beta primer mix. Via MiXCR, TCRdb re-called the 5' RACE reads, giving one row per CDR3 protein. The table lists 600,000 to 800,000 distinct CDR3 sequences, approximately 21% of them singletons. The receptor's source is a man between 65 and 85 years old in good health. The sequenced material came from blood. V usage is TRBV29-1 and J usage is TRBJ2-5; D is undetermined. The chain's CDR3 is CSVTVETQYF. The CDR3 nucleotides are TGCAGCGTTACAGTCGAGACCCAGTACTTC. Together with reference TRBV29-1 and TRBJ2-5, the CDR3 gives the full variable domain: SAVISQKPSRDICQRGTSLTIQCQVDSQVTMMFWYRQQPGQSLTLIATANQGSEATYESGFVIDKFPISRPNLTFSTLTVSNMSPEDSSIYLCSVTVETQYFGPGTRLLVL.